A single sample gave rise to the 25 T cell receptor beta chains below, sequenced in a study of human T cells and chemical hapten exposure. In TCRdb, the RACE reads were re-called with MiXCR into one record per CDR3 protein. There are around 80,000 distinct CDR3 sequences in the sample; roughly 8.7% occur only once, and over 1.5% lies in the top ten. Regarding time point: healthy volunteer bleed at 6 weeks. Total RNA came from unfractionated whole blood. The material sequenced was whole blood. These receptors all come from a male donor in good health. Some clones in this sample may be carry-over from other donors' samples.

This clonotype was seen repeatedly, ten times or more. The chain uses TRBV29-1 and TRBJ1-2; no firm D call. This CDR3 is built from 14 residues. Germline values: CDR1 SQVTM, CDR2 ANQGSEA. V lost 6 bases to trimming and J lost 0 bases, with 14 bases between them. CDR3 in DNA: TGCAGCGTAGTCGGACTGACTACTAACTATGGCTACACCTTC. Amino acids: CSVVGLTTNYGYTF.

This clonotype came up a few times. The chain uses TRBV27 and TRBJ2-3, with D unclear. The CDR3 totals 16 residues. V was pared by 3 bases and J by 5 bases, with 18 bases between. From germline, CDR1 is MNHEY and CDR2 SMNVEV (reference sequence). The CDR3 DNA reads TGTGCCAGCAGTTTGACACGGATAGCAAACGTAGATACGCAGTATTTT. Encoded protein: CASSLTRIANVDTQYF.

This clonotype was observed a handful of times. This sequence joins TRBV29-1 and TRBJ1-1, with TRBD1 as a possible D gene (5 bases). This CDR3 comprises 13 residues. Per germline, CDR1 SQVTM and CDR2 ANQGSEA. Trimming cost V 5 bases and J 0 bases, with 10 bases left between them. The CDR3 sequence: CSVKQVVNTEAFF. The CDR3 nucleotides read TGCAGCGTTAAACAGGTCGTGAACACTGAAGCTTTCTTT.

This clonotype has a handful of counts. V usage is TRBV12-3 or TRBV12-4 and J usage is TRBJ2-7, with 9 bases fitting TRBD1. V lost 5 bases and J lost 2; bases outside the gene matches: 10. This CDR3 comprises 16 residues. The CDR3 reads CASSPGEGQGTYEQYF. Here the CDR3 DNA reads TGTGCCAGCAGTCCCGGTGAAGGACAGGGGACCTACGAGCAGTACTTC.

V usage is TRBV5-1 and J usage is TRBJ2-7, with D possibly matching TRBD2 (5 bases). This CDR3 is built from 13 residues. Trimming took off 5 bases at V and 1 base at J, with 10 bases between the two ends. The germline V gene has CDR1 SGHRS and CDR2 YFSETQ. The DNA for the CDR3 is TGCGCCAGCAGAGTCGGACTGTCCTACGAGCAGTACTTC. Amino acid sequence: CASRVGLSYEQYF.

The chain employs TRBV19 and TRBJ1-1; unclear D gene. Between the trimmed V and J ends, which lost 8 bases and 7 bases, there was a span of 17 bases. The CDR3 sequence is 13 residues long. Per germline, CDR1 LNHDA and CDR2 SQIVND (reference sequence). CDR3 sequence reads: CASREGGIGEAFF. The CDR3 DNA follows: TGTGCCAGTCGGGAGGGTGGGATAGGTGAAGCTTTCTTT.

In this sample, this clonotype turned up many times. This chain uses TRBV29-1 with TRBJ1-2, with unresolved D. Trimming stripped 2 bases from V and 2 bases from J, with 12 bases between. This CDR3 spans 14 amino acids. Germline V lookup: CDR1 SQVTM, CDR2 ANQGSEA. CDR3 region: CSVELEEMNYGYTF. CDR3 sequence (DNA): TGCAGCGTTGAACTCGAAGAAATGAACTATGGCTACACCTTC.

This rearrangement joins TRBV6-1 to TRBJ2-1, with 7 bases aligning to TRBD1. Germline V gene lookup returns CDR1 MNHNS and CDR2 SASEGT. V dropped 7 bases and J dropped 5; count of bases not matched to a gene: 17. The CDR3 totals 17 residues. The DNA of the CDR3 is TGTGCCAGCACCCGACCGGGACAGTCAATACCCGACAATGAGCAGTTCTTC. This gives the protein CASTRPGQSIPDNEQFF.

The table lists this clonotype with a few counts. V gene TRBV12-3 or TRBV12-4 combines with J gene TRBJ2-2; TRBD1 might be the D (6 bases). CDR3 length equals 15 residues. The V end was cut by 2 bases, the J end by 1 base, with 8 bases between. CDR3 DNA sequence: TGTGCCAGCAGTTTACCGACAGGGAACACCGGGGAGCTGTTTTTT. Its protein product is CASSLPTGNTGELFF.

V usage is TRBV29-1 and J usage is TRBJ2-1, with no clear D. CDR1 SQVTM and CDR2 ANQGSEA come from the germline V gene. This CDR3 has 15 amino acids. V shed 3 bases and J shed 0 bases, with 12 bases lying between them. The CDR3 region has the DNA TGCAGCGTTGATGGGCAGGTCGGCTCCTACAATGAGCAGTTCTTC. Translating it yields CSVDGQVGSYNEQFF.

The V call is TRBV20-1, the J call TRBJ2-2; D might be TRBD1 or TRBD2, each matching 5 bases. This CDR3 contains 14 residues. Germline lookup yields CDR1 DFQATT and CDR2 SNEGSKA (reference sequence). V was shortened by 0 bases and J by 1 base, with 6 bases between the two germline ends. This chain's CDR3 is CSARDGGNTGELFF. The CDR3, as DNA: TGCAGTGCTAGAGATGGGGGGAACACCGGGGAGCTGTTTTTT.

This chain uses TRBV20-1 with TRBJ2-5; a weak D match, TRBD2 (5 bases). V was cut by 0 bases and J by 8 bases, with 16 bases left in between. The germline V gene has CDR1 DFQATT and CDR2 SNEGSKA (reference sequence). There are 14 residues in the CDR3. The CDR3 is CSARDREASDTQYF. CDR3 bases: TGCAGTGCTAGAGATCGGGAAGCCTCAGATACCCAGTACTTC.

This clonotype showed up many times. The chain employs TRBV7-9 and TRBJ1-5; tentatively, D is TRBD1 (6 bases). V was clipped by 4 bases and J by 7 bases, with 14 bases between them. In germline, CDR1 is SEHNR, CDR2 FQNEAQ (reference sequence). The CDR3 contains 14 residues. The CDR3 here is CASSSGQISQPQHF. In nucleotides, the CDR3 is TGTGCCAGCAGCTCCGGACAGATATCGCAGCCCCAGCATTTT.

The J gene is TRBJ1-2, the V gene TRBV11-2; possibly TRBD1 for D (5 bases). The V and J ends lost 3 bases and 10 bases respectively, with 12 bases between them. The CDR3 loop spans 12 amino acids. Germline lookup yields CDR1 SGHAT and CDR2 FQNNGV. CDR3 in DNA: TGTGCCAGCAGCTTTAAGGCGGGGGACTACACCTTC. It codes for CASSFKAGDYTF. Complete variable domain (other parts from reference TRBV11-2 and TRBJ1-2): EAGVAQSPRYKIIEKRQSVAFWCNPISGHATLYWYQQILGQGPKLLIQFQNNGVVDDSQLPKDRFSAERLKGVDSTLKIQPAKLEDSAVYLCASSFKAGDYTFGSGTRLTVV.

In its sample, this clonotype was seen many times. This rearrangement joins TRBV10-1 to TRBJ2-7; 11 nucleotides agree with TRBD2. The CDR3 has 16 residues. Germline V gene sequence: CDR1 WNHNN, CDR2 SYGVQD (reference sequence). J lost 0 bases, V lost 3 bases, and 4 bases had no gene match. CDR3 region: CASSDRLAGLSYEQYF. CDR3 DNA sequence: TGCGCCAGCAGTGACCGACTAGCGGGGCTCTCCTACGAGCAGTACTTC.

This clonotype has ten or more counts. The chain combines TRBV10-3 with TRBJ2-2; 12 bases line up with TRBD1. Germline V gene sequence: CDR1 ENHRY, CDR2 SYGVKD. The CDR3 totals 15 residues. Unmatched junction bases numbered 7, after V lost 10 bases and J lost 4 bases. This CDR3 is CASTTGQGATGELFF. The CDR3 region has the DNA TGTGCCAGTACAACGGGACAGGGGGCCACCGGGGAGCTGTTTTTT.

In nucleotides, the CDR3 is TGTGCCAGCAGTTACGGAAGGACGGACGGGAACACTGAAGCTTTCTTT. The encoded protein is CASSYGRTDGNTEAFF. The V gene is TRBV6-6, the J gene TRBJ1-1; D not resolved. The ends were cut back, 2 bases at V and 1 base at J, with 14 bases in the middle. Germline-derived CDR1 and CDR2 are MNHNY and SVGAGI (reference sequence). CDR3 length: 16 amino acids.

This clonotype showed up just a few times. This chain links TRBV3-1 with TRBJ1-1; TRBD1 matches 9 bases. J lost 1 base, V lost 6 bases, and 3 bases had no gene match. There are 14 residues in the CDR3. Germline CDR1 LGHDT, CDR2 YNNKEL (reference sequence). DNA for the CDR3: TGTGCCAGCAGGAGGGGACAGGGGAACACTGAAGCTTTCTTT. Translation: CASRRGQGNTEAFF.

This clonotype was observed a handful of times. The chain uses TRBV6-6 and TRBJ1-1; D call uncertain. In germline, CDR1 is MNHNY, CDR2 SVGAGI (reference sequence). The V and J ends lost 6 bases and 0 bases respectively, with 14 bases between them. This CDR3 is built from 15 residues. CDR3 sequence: CASRNMGLMNTEAFF. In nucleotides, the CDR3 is TGTGCCAGCAGGAACATGGGATTAATGAACACTGAAGCTTTCTTT.

CDR3: CASSPGQGGVNEQFF. CDR3 in DNA: TGTGCCAGCAGTCCGGGACAGGGCGGGGTCAATGAGCAGTTCTTC. The chain combines TRBV27 with TRBJ2-1; 9 nucleotides align to TRBD1. The germline V gene encodes CDR1 MNHEY and CDR2 SMNVEV (reference sequence). J was trimmed by 6 bases and V by 5 bases; bases with no gene match: 8. This CDR3 contains 15 residues.

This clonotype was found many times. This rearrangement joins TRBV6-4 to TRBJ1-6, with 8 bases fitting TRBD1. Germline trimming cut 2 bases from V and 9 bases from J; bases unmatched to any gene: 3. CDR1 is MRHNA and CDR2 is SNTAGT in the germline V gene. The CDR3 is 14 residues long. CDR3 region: CASSDRTGSSPLHF. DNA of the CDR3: TGTGCCAGCAGTGACCGGACAGGGAGTTCACCCCTCCACTTT.

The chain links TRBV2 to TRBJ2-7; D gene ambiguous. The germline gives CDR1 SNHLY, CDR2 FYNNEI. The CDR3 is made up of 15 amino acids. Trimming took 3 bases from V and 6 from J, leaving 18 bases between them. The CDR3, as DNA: TGTGCCAGCAGTGATGCCATCGGCCACCGGGTCGAGCAGTACTTC. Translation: CASSDAIGHRVEQYF.

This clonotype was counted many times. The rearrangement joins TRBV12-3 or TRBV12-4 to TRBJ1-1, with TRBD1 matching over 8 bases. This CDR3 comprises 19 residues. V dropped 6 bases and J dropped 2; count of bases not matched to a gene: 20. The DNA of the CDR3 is TGTGCCAGCAGCCCCCCGGGACAGGCAGTAATTGGGGCTAACACTGAAGCTTTCTTT. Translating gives CASSPPGQAVIGANTEAFF.

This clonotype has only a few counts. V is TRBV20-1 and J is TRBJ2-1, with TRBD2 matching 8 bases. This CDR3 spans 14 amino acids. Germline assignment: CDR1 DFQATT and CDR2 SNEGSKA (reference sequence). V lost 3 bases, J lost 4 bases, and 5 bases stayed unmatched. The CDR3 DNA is TGCAGTGCTAGGGGGACTAGGTCGTACAATGAGCAGTTCTTC. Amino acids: CSARGTRSYNEQFF.

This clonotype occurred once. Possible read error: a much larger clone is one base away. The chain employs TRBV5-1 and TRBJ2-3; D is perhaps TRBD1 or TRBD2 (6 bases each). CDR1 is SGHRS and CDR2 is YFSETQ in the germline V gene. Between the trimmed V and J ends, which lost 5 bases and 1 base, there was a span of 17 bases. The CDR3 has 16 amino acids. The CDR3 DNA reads TGCGCCAGCAGTCGGGGGCTCAGGTCGGGCACAGATACGCAGTATTTT. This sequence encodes CASSRGLRSGTDTQYF.